The 26 T cell receptor beta chains below come from one sample, sequenced in a study of blood T cell repertoires in COVID-19 (TCRdb year 2020). The library was built by means of the immunoSEQ multiplex PCR assay. The immuneACCESS repertoire file appears here via TCRdb, limited to in-frame rearrangements. These files lack a portion of the clones; in checked studies, under half of the deficit traces to unresolved V genes, and the cause of the others is not known. The sample contains around 280,000 clones, 75% to 90% of them found a single time. Together, the top ten hold over 2% of the sample. The sequencing sample was made of peripheral blood. These receptors all come from a woman aged 30 to 39 who had recovered from COVID-19.

This clone appeared a single time. The chain joins TRBV7-6 to TRBJ1-3; D unclear. Germline CDR1 reads SGHVS; CDR2 reads FNYEAQ. The CDR3 has 15 residues. V was clipped by 2 bases and J by 2 bases, with 10 bases between them. CDR3 DNA: TGTGCCAGCAGCTTATTTGGAGGGACTGGAAACACCATATATTTT. Translated, it gives CASSLFGGTGNTIYF.

The J gene is TRBJ1-4, the V gene TRBV5-1; the D gene is possibly TRBD1 (5 bases). The germline V gene has CDR1 SGHRS and CDR2 YFSETQ. V was cut by 2 bases and J by 6 bases, with 20 bases left in between. The CDR3 loop spans 17 amino acids. CDR3 coding DNA: TGCGCCAGCAGCTTTCTCGGTTTTCGGGGGTTGGATGAAAAACTGTTTTTT. As protein: CASSFLGFRGLDEKLFF.

V and J are TRBV2 and TRBJ2-4; maybe TRBD1 (6 bases). Germline V gene sequence: CDR1 SNHLY, CDR2 FYNNEI. The CDR3 consists of 15 residues. The ends were cut back, 5 bases at V and 6 bases at J, with 17 bases in the middle. The CDR3 loop is CASSLTSGQGNIQYF. The CDR3 nucleotides read TGTGCCAGCAGTTTAACTTCGGGACAAGGAAACATTCAGTACTTC.

The chain carries TRBV5-4 and TRBJ2-3, with 15 nucleotides matching TRBD2. The CDR3 has 15 residues. Germline CDR1 reads SGHNT; CDR2 reads YYREEE (reference sequence). Germline trimming cut 2 bases from V and 6 bases from J; bases unmatched to any gene: 1. The CDR3: CASSFGTSGGDTQYF. DNA of the CDR3: TGTGCCAGCAGCTTTGGGACTAGCGGGGGGGATACGCAGTATTTT.

This chain uses TRBV3-1 (or the pseudogene TRBV3-2) with TRBJ1-2, with D perhaps matching TRBD1 (6 bases). V lost 6 bases and J 2 bases, leaving 16 bases between the germline ends. Germline V gives CDR1 LGHDT, CDR2 YNNKEL (reference sequence). The CDR3 is made up of 15 amino acids. The CDR3 is CASSRAGGRNYGYTF. CDR3 in DNA: TGTGCCAGCAGTCGGGCGGGGGGCCGAAACTATGGCTACACCTTC.

The chain carries TRBV9 and TRBJ1-3; D gene unclear. V was pared by 1 base and J by 0 bases, with 5 bases between. The CDR3 is 14 residues long. CDR1 and CDR2 from the germline V gene are SGDLS and YYNGEE. For the CDR3, the DNA is TGTGCCAGCAGCGTAAGCCGCTCTGGAAACACCATATATTTT. The encoded protein is CASSVSRSGNTIYF.

Remarks on this clone: Because the CDR3 is missing its conserved closing phenylalanine or tryptophan, this is likely a read error. Because the CDR3's place on the DNA is in doubt, the DNA is left out and the CDR3 is given as listed by TCRdb. The chain joins TRBV6-5 to TRBJ2-4; the table's D call TRBD2 went unverified against the DNA. Germline CDR1 MNHEY, CDR2 SVGAGI. The CDR3 is 11 residues long, counting both termini. CDR3 residues: CASRTPGPPQS.

The chain couples TRBV18 to TRBJ1-5; 11 bases fit TRBD1. Trimming took 6 bases from V and 0 from J; bases not matched to a gene: 7. The CDR3 is 17 residues long. Germline CDR1 reads KGHSH; CDR2 reads LQKENI. The CDR3 DNA follows: TGTGCCAGCTCTCGGGACAGGGGGGTGAATAGCAATCAGCCCCAGCATTTT. Its translation is CASSRDRGVNSNQPQHF.

The J gene is TRBJ1-5, the V gene TRBV19, with D possibly being TRBD1 (6 bases). The CDR3 spans 16 residues. From germline, CDR1 is LNHDA and CDR2 SQIVND (reference sequence). Trimming pared 4 bases from V and 0 bases from J, leaving 13 bases between. CDR3 coding DNA: TGTGCCAGTAGTAGGGACACCGGAATTAGCAATCAGCCCCAGCATTTT. This translates into CASSRDTGISNQPQHF.

In its sample, this clone was seen a few times. V gene TRBV28 combines with J gene TRBJ2-7; TRBD1 matches 7 bases. Germline V gene lookup returns CDR1 MDHEN and CDR2 SYDVKM. The length of the CDR3 is 14 residues. The V and J ends lost 6 bases and 6 bases, in that order; junction bases with no gene match: 11. The CDR3 region is CASSHSVTGTEQYF. The CDR3 bases are TGTGCCAGCAGCCATTCGGTGACAGGGACCGAGCAGTACTTC. Together with reference TRBV28 and TRBJ2-7, the CDR3 gives the full variable domain: DVKVTQSSRYLVKRTGEKVFLECVQDMDHENMFWYRQDPGLGLRLIYFSYDVKMKEKGDIPEGYSVSREKKERFSLILESASTNQTSMYLCASSHSVTGTEQYFGPGTRLTVT.

J is TRBJ2-4 and V is TRBV4-1; unclear D gene. In germline, CDR1 is MGHRA, CDR2 YSYEKL. The CDR3 runs 15 residues. V lost 4 bases and J lost 0, with 10 bases in between. This chain's CDR3 is CASSPSSKAKNIQYF. DNA for the CDR3: TGCGCCAGCAGCCCAAGCTCTAAAGCCAAAAACATTCAGTACTTC.

This clone is a singleton in its sample. The V and J genes are TRBV7-8 and TRBJ2-7; 9 bases line up with TRBD1. CDR3 size: 16 residues. With V trimmed by 2 bases and J by 3 bases, 8 bases remained unmatched. CDR1 SGHVS and CDR2 FQNEAQ come from the germline V gene. The CDR3 region has the DNA TGTGCCAGCAGCTTAAGGGGACAGGGCGCCAACTACGAGCAGTACTTC. Its protein product is CASSLRGQGANYEQYF.

The rearrangement uses TRBV2 and TRBJ1-1; weak D call: TRBD1 (5 bases). Germline V gives CDR1 SNHLY, CDR2 FYNNEI. CDR3 length: 14 residues. V was trimmed by 5 bases and J by 2 bases, leaving 12 bases between them. CDR3 sequence: CASSPTDSNTEAFF. CDR3 DNA sequence: TGTGCCAGCAGTCCGACAGACTCTAACACTGAAGCTTTCTTT. Using reference TRBV2 and TRBJ1-1 for the parts outside the CDR3, the full variable domain is EPEVTQTPSHQVTQMGQEVILRCVPISNHLYFYWYRQILGQKVEFLVSFYNNEISEKSEIFDDQFSVERPDGSNFTLKIRSTKLEDSAMYFCASSPTDSNTEAFFGQGTRLTVV.

This sequence joins TRBV19 and TRBJ2-1, with 7 bases fitting TRBD1. The germline CDR1 and CDR2 sequences are LNHDA and SQIVND (reference sequence). Trimming removed 5 bases from V and 4 bases from J; junction bases left unmatched: 2. This CDR3 spans 13 amino acids. The CDR3 DNA reads TGTGCCAGTAGTCGGGACAGTTACAATGAGCAGTTCTTC. It specifies CASSRDSYNEQFF.

The gene calls are TRBV3-1 (or the pseudogene TRBV3-2) and TRBJ2-3, with 9 bases aligning to TRBD2. V dropped 7 bases and J dropped 0; count of bases not matched to a gene: 11. The germline V gene has CDR1 LGHDT and CDR2 YNNKEL (reference sequence). The CDR3 loop spans 17 amino acids. CDR3 nucleotide sequence: TGTGCCAGCAAGCCTTCGGGACTAGCAGTTAGCACAGATACGCAGTATTTT. The encoded protein is CASKPSGLAVSTDTQYF.

This clone came up once. The rearrangement joins TRBV6-6 to TRBJ1-2; 9 positions match TRBD1. From germline, CDR1 is MNHNY and CDR2 SVGAGI (reference sequence). V was clipped by 4 bases and J by 6 bases; unmatched bases: 3. The CDR3 runs to 13 residues. The CDR3: CASSLRQGDGYTF. CDR3 sequence (DNA): TGTGCCAGCAGTTTACGACAGGGGGATGGCTACACCTTC.

This chain links TRBV7-2 with TRBJ2-7; D gene unclear. CDR1 is SGHTA and CDR2 is FQGNSA in the germline V gene. V was trimmed by 5 bases and J by 1 base, leaving 15 bases between them. This CDR3 region has 15 residues. The CDR3 protein is CASSPGGATSYEQYF. In DNA, the CDR3 is TGTGCCAGCAGCCCCGGCGGTGCCACTTCCTACGAGCAGTACTTC. The full variable domain, its missing parts supplied by reference TRBV7-2 and TRBJ2-7, is GAGVSQSPSNKVTEKGKDVELRCDPISGHTALYWYRQSLGQGLEFLIYFQGNSAPDKSGLPSDRFSAERTGGSVSTLTIQRTQQEDSAVYLCASSPGGATSYEQYFGPGTRLTVT.

The chain links TRBV11-1 to TRBJ2-3; 7 bases are shared with TRBD1. The CDR3 sequence is 15 residues long. CDR1 and CDR2 (germline): SGHAT, FQDESV (reference sequence). V trimming: 4 bases; J trimming: 3 bases; junction bases outside the gene matches: 7. For the CDR3, the DNA is TGTGCCAGCAGCTATACCGGGACAGTAACAGATACGCAGTATTTT. Translating gives CASSYTGTVTDTQYF.

This clone came up once. The J gene is TRBJ2-1, the V gene TRBV11-1; 14 bases are a match to TRBD2. CDR1 is SGHAT and CDR2 is FQDESV in the germline V gene (reference sequence). There are 15 residues in the CDR3. With V trimmed by 5 bases and J by 7 bases, 4 bases remained unmatched. DNA of the CDR3: TGTGCCAGCAGCCCGGGACTAGCGGGAGTTAATGAGCAGTTCTTC. This sequence encodes CASSPGLAGVNEQFF.

V usage is TRBV5-1 and J usage is TRBJ1-6, with 9 nucleotides matching TRBD1. This CDR3 spans 15 amino acids. Germline V gene lookup returns CDR1 SGHRS and CDR2 YFSETQ. V gave up 3 bases and J gave up 8 bases; unmatched junction bases: 6. The CDR3 DNA reads TGCGCCAGCAGCTACCGGGACAGGGATGATTCACCCCTCCACTTT. Amino acid sequence: CASSYRDRDDSPLHF.

The J gene is TRBJ1-1, the V gene TRBV2, with 7 bases that match TRBD1. CDR1 and CDR2 (germline): SNHLY, FYNNEI. There are 14 residues in the CDR3. Trimming removed 6 bases from V and 5 bases from J; junction bases left unmatched: 9. This CDR3 is CASSPTGARTEAFF. The CDR3 DNA follows: TGTGCCAGCAGCCCTACAGGGGCGAGAACTGAAGCTTTCTTT.

CDR3 residues: CASSLSFRETQYF. The CDR3 nucleotides are TGTGCCAGCAGCTTAAGTTTCCGGGAGACCCAGTACTTC. V gene TRBV7-9 combines with J gene TRBJ2-5; no reliable D call. This CDR3 contains 13 residues. Trimming removed 2 bases from V and 5 bases from J, with 9 bases in between. Per germline, CDR1 SEHNR and CDR2 FQNEAQ (reference sequence).

This chain joins TRBV29-1 and TRBJ2-7; 7 bases line up with TRBD1. Germline CDR1 is SQVTM and CDR2 is ANQGSEA. The CDR3 is made up of 15 amino acids. J lost 3 bases, V lost 7 bases, and 15 bases had no gene match. The CDR3 bases are TGCAGCGCAATACCGGGACAGCAGACTTTCTACGAGCAGTACTTC. Protein sequence: CSAIPGQQTFYEQYF.

The rearrangement links TRBV27 to TRBJ2-7; TRBD1 might be the D (6 bases). The CDR3 has 15 amino acids. Germline CDR1 reads MNHEY; CDR2 reads SMNVEV (reference sequence). V was cut by 4 bases and J by 1 base, with 14 bases left in between. CDR3 residues: CASSYYITGSYEQYF. The CDR3, as DNA: TGTGCCAGCAGTTATTATATTACAGGGTCCTACGAGCAGTACTTC.

This chain uses TRBV18 with TRBJ1-5; tentatively, D is TRBD1 (5 bases). Trimming cost V 3 bases and J 2 bases, with 14 bases left between them. From germline, CDR1 is KGHSH and CDR2 LQKENI. CDR3 length equals 16 residues. This CDR3 reads CASSPSIGGGNQPQHF. Here the CDR3 DNA reads TGTGCCAGCTCACCCTCGATTGGGGGGGGCAATCAGCCCCAGCATTTT.

The genes are TRBV19 and TRBJ1-5; no reliable D call. V lost 0 bases and J 6 bases, leaving 9 bases between the germline ends. The CDR3 extends over 14 amino acids. Germline-derived CDR1 and CDR2 are LNHDA and SQIVND (reference sequence). The CDR3, as DNA: TGTGCCAGTAGTATAGACGGGGAGCTTCAGCCCCAGCATTTT. This encodes CASSIDGELQPQHF. The full variable domain, completed using reference TRBV19 and TRBJ1-5, is DGGITQSPKYLFRKEGQNVTLSCEQNLNHDAMYWYRQDPGQGLRLIYYSQIVNDFQKGDIAEGYSVSREKKESFPLTVTSAQKNPTAFYLCASSIDGELQPQHFGDGTRLSIL.